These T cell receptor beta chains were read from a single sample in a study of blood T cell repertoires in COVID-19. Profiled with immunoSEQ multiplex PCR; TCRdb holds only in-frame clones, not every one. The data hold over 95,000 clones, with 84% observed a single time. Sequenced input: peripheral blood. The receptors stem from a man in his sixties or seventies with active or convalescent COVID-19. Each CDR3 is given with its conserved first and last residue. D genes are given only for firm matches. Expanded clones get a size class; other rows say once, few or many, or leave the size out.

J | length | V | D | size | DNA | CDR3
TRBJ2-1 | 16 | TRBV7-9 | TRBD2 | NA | TGTGCCAGCAGAAGCCCCGGGACTAGCGGCAGGAATGAGCAGTTCTTC | CASRSPGTSGRNEQFF
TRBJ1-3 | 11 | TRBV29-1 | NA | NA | TGCAGCGTCAAACTGGGAAACACCATATATTTT | CSVKLGNTIYF
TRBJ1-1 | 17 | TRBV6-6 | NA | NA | TGTGCCAGCAGTCCCCCCGGGGGTCCGCTGATGAACACTGAAGCTTTCTTT | CASSPPGGPLMNTEAFF
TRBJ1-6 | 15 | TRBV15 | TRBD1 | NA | TGTGCCACCAGCTTAGACAGGGTGGGGAATTCACCCCTCCACTTT | CATSLDRVGNSPLHF
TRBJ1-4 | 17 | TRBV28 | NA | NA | TGTGCCAGCAGTTTAGAGGGTTATGGGGCAACTAATGAAAAACTGTTTTTT | CASSLEGYGATNEKLFF
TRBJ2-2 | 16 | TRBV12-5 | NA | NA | TGTGCTAGTGGTTTGGTCGGCCCTAGCCGTCCCGGGGAGCTGTTTTTT | CASGLVGPSRPGELFF
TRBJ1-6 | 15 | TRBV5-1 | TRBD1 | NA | TGCGCCAGCAGCACTACAGGGGTGAGGGATTCACCCCTCCACTTT | CASSTTGVRDSPLHF
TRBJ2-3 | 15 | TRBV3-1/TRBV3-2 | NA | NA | TGTGCCAGCAGCGTGACCCTCGGGGGATCAGATACGCAGTATTTT | CASSVTLGGSDTQYF
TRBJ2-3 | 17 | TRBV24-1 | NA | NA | TGTGCCACCAGTGATTCGTACGGGGGAGCCGGCACAGATACGCAGTATTTT | CATSDSYGGAGTDTQYF
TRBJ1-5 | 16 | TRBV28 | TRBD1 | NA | TGTGCCAGCAGTTCCGCCCCGGGACAGGGTAATCAGCCCCAGCATTTT | CASSSAPGQGNQPQHF
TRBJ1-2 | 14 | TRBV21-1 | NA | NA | TGTGCCAGCAGCGGCCGCGTCGGGTTTCGTGGCTACACCTTC | CASSGRVGFRGYTF
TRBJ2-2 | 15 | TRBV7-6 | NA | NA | TGTGCCAGCAGCTTGAGGAGCATGGTCACCGGGGAGCTGTTTTTT | CASSLRSMVTGELFF
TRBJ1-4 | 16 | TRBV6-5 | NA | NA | TGTGCCAGCAGTTCCTCCTGGGGCAGCATTAATGAAAAACTGTTTTTT | CASSSSWGSINEKLFF
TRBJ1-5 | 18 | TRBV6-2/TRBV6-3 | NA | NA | TGTGCCAGCAGTTACTCGATTGCCGGGACTTACTCCAATCAGCCCCAGCATTTT | CASSYSIAGTYSNQPQHF
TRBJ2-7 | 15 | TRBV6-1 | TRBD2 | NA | TGTGCCAGCAGTGAGTGGGAGGGGCCAACCTACGAGCAGTACTTC | CASSEWEGPTYEQYF
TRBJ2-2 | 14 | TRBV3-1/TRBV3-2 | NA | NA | TGTGCCAGCAGTCATACAGGGAGTACCGGGGAGCTGTTTTTT | CASSHTGSTGELFF
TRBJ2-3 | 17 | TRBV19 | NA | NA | TGTGCCAGTAGTATAGTTGGAGTCGTGAGTAGCACAGATACGCAGTATTTT | CASSIVGVVSSTDTQYF
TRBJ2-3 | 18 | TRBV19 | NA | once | TGTGCCAGTAGTATAAGCTACTCGGCATCGGGGGGCACAGATACGCAGTATTTT | CASSISYSASGGTDTQYF
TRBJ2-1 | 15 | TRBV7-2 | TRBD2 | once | TGTGCCAGCAGCGAGGGACTAGCTCTATACAATGAGCAGTTCTTC | CASSEGLALYNEQFF
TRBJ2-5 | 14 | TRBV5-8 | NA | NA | TGTGCCAGCAGCTTGGCAGGGTCCCGAGAGACCCAGTACTTC | CASSLAGSRETQYF
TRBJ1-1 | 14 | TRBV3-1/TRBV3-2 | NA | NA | TGTGCCAGCAGCAGGAGGGCCGCGGACACTGAAGCTTTCTTT | CASSRRAADTEAFF
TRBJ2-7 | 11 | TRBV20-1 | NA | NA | TGCAGTGCTAGAGATCAGAAAGAGCAGTACTTC | CSARDQKEQYF
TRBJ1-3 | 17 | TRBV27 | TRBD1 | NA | TGTGCCAGCAGTGCGAGGACAGGGGGGATCTCTGGAAACACCATATATTTT | CASSARTGGISGNTIYF
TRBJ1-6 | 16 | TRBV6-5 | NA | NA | TGTGCCAGCAGTTGGAATTTCGGGGGGCCTAATTCACCCCTCCACTTT | CASSWNFGGPNSPLHF
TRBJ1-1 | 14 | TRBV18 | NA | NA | TGTGCCAGCTCACCAGACAGGATGAACACTGAAGCTTTCTTT | CASSPDRMNTEAFF
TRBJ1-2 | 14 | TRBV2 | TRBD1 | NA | TGTGCCAGCAGTGTCGAGGGGGCGGGCTATGGCTACACCTTC | CASSVEGAGYGYTF
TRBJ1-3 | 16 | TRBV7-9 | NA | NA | TGTGCCAGCAGTTACGGCCTTAGGAGCTCTGGAAACACCATATATTTT | CASSYGLRSSGNTIYF
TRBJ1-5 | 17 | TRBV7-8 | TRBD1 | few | TGTGCCAGCAGCTTAGGAACAGGACAGGGAGCCCTAGGGCCCCAGCATTTT | CASSLGTGQGALGPQHF
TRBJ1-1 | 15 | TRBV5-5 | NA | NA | TGTGCCAGCAGCTTAAGGCAGGGGTTGAACACTGAAGCTTTCTTT | CASSLRQGLNTEAFF
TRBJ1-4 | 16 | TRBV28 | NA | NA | TGTGCCAGCAGTCCCACCCCGCGCTACACTAATGAAAAACTGTTTTTT | CASSPTPRYTNEKLFF
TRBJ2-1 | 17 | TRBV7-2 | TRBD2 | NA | TGTGCCAGCAGCTTGCAAACTAGCGGGGGAAAGTACAATGAGCAGTTCTTC | CASSLQTSGGKYNEQFF
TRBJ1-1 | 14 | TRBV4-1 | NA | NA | TGCGCCAGCAGCAAGAGGGGGATCGTTTCTGAAGCTTTCTTT | CASSKRGIVSEAFF
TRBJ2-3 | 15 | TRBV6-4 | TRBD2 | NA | TGTGCCAGCAGTGTTCGCGGGGGACCCTCAGATACGCAGTATTTT | CASSVRGGPSDTQYF
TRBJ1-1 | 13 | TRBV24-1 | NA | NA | TGTGCCACCAGGTCGCAGTCGAACACTGAAGCTTTCTTT | CATRSQSNTEAFF
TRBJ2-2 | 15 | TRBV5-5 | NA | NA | TGTGCCAGCAGCTCGGGACATGAACGGGCCGGGGAGCTGTTTTTT | CASSSGHERAGELFF
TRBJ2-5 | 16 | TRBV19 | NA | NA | TGTGCCAGTAGGTCCATCTCCGCGGGTACGGGAGAGACCCAGTACTTC | CASRSISAGTGETQYF
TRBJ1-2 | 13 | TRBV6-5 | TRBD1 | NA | TGTGCCAGCAGTTACCGTGACAGGGACGGCTACACCTTC | CASSYRDRDGYTF
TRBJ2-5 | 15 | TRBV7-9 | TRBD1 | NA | TGTGCCAGCAGGACGGGGGACAGGGGGCTTGAGACCCAGTACTTC | CASRTGDRGLETQYF
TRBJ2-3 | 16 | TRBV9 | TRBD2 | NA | TGTGCCAGCAGCGTGTCGGGCGCGGGGGGGCCCTCTACGCAGTATTTT | CASSVSGAGGPSTQYF
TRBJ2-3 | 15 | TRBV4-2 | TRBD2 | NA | TGTGCCAGAACGGGGGCTAGCGGGGGTTTCGATACGCAGTATTTT | CARTGASGGFDTQYF
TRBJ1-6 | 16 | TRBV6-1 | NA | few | TGTGCCAGCAGTGCCCGACAGAGGGGGAATAATTCACCCCTCCACTTT | CASSARQRGNNSPLHF
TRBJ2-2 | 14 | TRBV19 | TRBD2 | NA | TGTGCCAGTAGTTTCGCTCGGGGGGCCGGGGAGCTGTTTTTT | CASSFARGAGELFF
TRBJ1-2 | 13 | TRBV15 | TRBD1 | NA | TGTGCCACCAGCAGGGACAGGGTTTATGGCTACACCTTC | CATSRDRVYGYTF
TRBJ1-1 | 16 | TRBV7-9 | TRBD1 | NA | TGTGCCAGCAGCCGAGGACAGGGGGCGCAAAATACTGAAGCTTTCTTT | CASSRGQGAQNTEAFF
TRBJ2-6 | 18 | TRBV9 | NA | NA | TGTGCCAGCAGCCCTCATGGAGGTGGGTCCGAAGGGGCCAACGTCCTGACTTTC | CASSPHGGGSEGANVLTF
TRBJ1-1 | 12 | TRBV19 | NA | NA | TGTGCCAGTAGTGAGGAAAGTACTGAAGCTTTCTTT | CASSEESTEAFF
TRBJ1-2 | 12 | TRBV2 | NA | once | TGTGCCAGCAGAGAAGACAGCTATGGCTACACCTTC | CASREDSYGYTF
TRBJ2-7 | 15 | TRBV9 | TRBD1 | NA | TGTGCCAGCAGCGCCACCGGGACAGGGGAAGGCGAGCAGTACTTC | CASSATGTGEGEQYF
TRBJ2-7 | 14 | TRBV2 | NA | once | TGTGCCAGCAGAACACCAGGGATTCGAGGCGAGCAGTACTTC | CASRTPGIRGEQYF
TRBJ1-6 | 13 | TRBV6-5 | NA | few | TGTGCCAGCAGTTCGCAGGATGTTTCACCCCTCCACTTT | CASSSQDVSPLHF
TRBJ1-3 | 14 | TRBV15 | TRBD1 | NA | TGTGCCACCAGCATCGGGACAGCTGGAAACACCATATATTTT | CATSIGTAGNTIYF
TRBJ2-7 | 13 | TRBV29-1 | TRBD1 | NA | TGCAGCGCCATGGGACAGCCCCTTGCCGAGCAGTACTTC | CSAMGQPLAEQYF
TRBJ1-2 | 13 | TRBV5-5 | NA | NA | TGTGCCAGCAGCTTGAAGGGGTGGTATGGCTACACCTTC | CASSLKGWYGYTF